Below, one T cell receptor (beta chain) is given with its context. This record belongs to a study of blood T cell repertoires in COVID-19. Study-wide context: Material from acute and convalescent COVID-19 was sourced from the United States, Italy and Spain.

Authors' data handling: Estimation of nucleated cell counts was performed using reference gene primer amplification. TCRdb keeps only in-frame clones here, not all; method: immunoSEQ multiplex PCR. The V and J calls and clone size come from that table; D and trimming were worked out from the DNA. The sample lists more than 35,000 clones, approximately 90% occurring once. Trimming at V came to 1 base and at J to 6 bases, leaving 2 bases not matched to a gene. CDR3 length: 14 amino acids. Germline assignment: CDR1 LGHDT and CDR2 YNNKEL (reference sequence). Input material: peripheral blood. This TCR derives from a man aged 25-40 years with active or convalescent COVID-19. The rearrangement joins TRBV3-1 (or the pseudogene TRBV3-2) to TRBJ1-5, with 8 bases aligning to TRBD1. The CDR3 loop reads CASSQATGGQPQHF. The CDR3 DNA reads TGTGCCAGCAGCCAAGCAACAGGGGGTCAGCCCCAGCATTTT.